The entry that follows covers one T cell receptor beta chain sequence. These data belong to a study of shared clonotypes between healthy human individuals. Germline-derived CDR1 and CDR2 are SGHAT and FQNNGV. CDR3 length equals 15 residues. The V gene lost 0 bases and the J gene lost 3 bases, with 12 bases spanning the gap. Assay used: immunoSEQ multiplex PCR; TCRdb lists only in-frame clones, some missing. The sample holds around 1.1 million clones; about four fifths are singletons and the top ten take under 0.8%. The sequence came from a man between 18 and 29 years old in good health. Some clones in this sample may be carry-over from other donors' samples. Specimen: memory CD4+ T cells from PBMCs. Subset denoted: CD45RA-negative fraction. The chain carries TRBV11-2 and TRBJ2-7; D is uncertain. DNA for the CDR3: TGTGCCAGCAGCTTAGACGGACCCCTCTACTACGAGCAGTACTTC. As protein: CASSLDGPLYYEQYF.